Presented here are 29 T cell receptor beta chains from one specimen sequenced in a study of blood T cell repertoires in COVID-19. Assay: immunoSEQ multiplex PCR; the TCRdb copy retains only in-frame clones and omits some. This sample has approximately 280,000 clones, with around 89% found just once. Material for sequencing was PBMCs or T cells enriched from blood (not recorded which). Receptors were obtained from a woman aged 18-29 years with acute COVID-19.

This chain joins TRBV24-1 and TRBJ2-1; D gene ambiguous. CDR1 is KGHDR, CDR2 SFDVKD, per germline. The CDR3 has 12 amino acids. V lost 3 bases, J lost 5 bases, and 4 bases lay in between. The CDR3 DNA follows: TGTGCCACCAGTGATCTTGACAATGAGCAGTTCTTC. Translating it yields CATSDLDNEQFF.

This chain links TRBV7-8 with TRBJ1-1; 8 positions agree with TRBD1. Germline V gene lookup returns CDR1 SGHVS and CDR2 FQNEAQ. This CDR3 region has 16 residues. V trimming: 5 bases; J trimming: 1 base; junction bases outside the gene matches: 9. In DNA form, the CDR3 reads TGTGCCAGCAGCAGGACAGGGTCTGGGGGGAACACTGAAGCTTTCTTT. Translated, it gives CASSRTGSGGNTEAFF.

The chain joins TRBV3-1 (or the pseudogene TRBV3-2) to TRBJ2-1; TRBD1 aligns across 11 bases. This CDR3 has 14 residues. Germline V lookup: CDR1 LGHDT, CDR2 YNNKEL (reference sequence). V lost 7 bases, J lost 8 bases, and 7 bases stayed unmatched. DNA for the CDR3: TGTGCCAGCAACAAAGGACAGGGGGCGTATGAGCAGTTCTTC. It codes for CASNKGQGAYEQFF.

The chain uses TRBV4-1 and TRBJ1-2; 7 bases fit TRBD1. With V trimmed by 0 bases and J by 1 base, 5 bases remained unmatched. In germline, CDR1 is MGHRA, CDR2 YSYEKL. This CDR3 spans 16 amino acids. CDR3 in DNA: TGCGCCAGCAGCCAAGATAGAGGGGGCTTTAACTATGGCTACACCTTC. Its protein product is CASSQDRGGFNYGYTF.

This chain connects TRBV6-6 to TRBJ2-3; 10 nucleotides align to TRBD2. The J segment lost 2 bases and the V segment lost 6 bases, leaving 8 bases of the junction unmatched. Germline loops: CDR1 MNHNY, CDR2 SVGAGI (reference sequence). The CDR3 contains 16 residues. CDR3 loop: CASSPRTSGFTDTQYF. The CDR3 coding sequence is TGTGCCAGCAGCCCCCGGACTAGCGGCTTCACAGATACGCAGTATTTT.

The J gene is TRBJ2-5, the V gene TRBV4-1, with 7 bases lining up with TRBD2. This CDR3 region has 15 residues. The germline CDR1 and CDR2 sequences are MGHRA and YSYEKL. Trimming cost V 1 base and J 5 bases; bases outside gene matches: 7. CDR3 amino acids: CASSQAAGPLETQYF. The CDR3 DNA is TGCGCCAGCAGCCAAGCAGCGGGACCTTTGGAGACCCAGTACTTC.

The chain recombines TRBV4-2 with TRBJ1-4; D gene ambiguous. Trimming took 0 bases from V and 2 from J, leaving 16 bases between them. From germline, CDR1 is LGHNA and CDR2 YNFKEQ. The CDR3 loop spans 18 amino acids. CDR3 sequence: CASSQDAVRVETNEKLFF. DNA for the CDR3: TGTGCCAGCAGCCAAGATGCTGTCCGGGTGGAGACTAATGAAAAACTGTTTTTT.

In DNA form, the CDR3 reads TGTGCCAGCAGCTTAGGGACTAGCGGTAATGAGCAGTTCTTC. This codes for CASSLGTSGNEQFF. This chain links TRBV11-2 with TRBJ2-1; the match to TRBD2 covers 10 bases. V lost 1 base to trimming and J lost 7 bases; unmatched junction nucleotides: 1. From germline, CDR1 is SGHAT and CDR2 FQNNGV. This CDR3 is built from 14 residues.

The V and J genes are TRBV5-4 and TRBJ1-1; a weak D match, TRBD1 (6 bases). Germline V gene sequence: CDR1 SGHNT, CDR2 YYREEE (reference sequence). The germline V and J ends were trimmed by 4 bases and 2 bases, with 15 bases remaining between them. This CDR3 region has 15 residues. In nucleotides, the CDR3 is TGTGCCAGCAGCCCCACGGGGGGGGCTAACACTGAAGCTTTCTTT. Translated, it gives CASSPTGGANTEAFF.

This CDR3 reads CASSNLGQYNEQFF. CDR3 nucleotide sequence: TGTGCCAGCAGCAATTTGGGACAGTACAATGAGCAGTTCTTC. The genes are TRBV3-1 (or the pseudogene TRBV3-2) and TRBJ2-1; 7 bases fit TRBD1. The CDR3 runs to 14 residues. V lost 5 bases to trimming and J lost 4 bases; unmatched junction nucleotides: 5. The germline CDR1 and CDR2 sequences are LGHDT and YNNKEL (reference sequence).

The chain combines TRBV4-1 with TRBJ1-5; the D is unclear. V dropped 3 bases and J dropped 3 bases, with 9 bases sitting between them. The CDR3 loop spans 14 amino acids. Germline CDR1 MGHRA, CDR2 YSYEKL. The CDR3: CASSQTTNNQPQHF. In nucleotides, the CDR3 is TGCGCCAGCAGCCAGACTACTAACAATCAGCCCCAGCATTTT.

V is TRBV19 and J is TRBJ1-5, with TRBD1 matching over 7 bases. CDR1 is LNHDA and CDR2 is SQIVND in the germline V gene (reference sequence). CDR3 length: 14 amino acids. Trimming at V came to 6 bases and at J to 5 bases, leaving 7 bases not matched to a gene. Here the CDR3 DNA reads TGTGCCAGTAGGCCACAGGGGCCCTATCAGCCCCAGCATTTT. Its translation is CASRPQGPYQPQHF.

V and J are TRBV29-1 and TRBJ2-5; 9 positions match TRBD2. CDR1 SQVTM and CDR2 ANQGSEA come from the germline V gene. Trimming took 6 bases from V and 4 from J; bases not matched to a gene: 12. This CDR3 is built from 15 residues. In DNA form, the CDR3 reads TGCAGCGTAAGGGCGGTAGCGGGAGTAGGAGAGACCCAGTACTTC. It is translated as CSVRAVAGVGETQYF.

The chain links TRBV30 to TRBJ2-1; 13 bases are shared with TRBD2. Germline-derived CDR1 and CDR2 are GTSNPN and SVGIG (reference sequence). Losses at the gene ends were 2 bases for V and 8 bases for J; bases not matched to a gene: 6. This CDR3 contains 15 residues. CDR3 sequence reads: CAWSPPGTSGDEQFF. CDR3 sequence (DNA): TGTGCCTGGAGTCCCCCCGGGACTAGCGGGGATGAGCAGTTCTTC. The whole variable domain, remainder taken from reference TRBV30 and TRBJ2-1, is SQTIHQWPATLVQPVGSPLSLECTVEGTSNPNLYWYRQAAGRGLQLLFYSVGIGQISSEVPQNLSASRPQDRQFILSSKKLLLSDSGFYLCAWSPPGTSGDEQFFGPGTRLTVL.

This sequence joins TRBV18 and TRBJ2-3; TRBD2 aligns across 12 bases. The germline V gene encodes CDR1 KGHSH and CDR2 LQKENI. The CDR3 spans 19 residues. Unmatched junction bases numbered 13, after V lost 5 bases and J lost 1 base. The CDR3, as DNA: TGTGCCAGCTCATCCTCCGGGACTAGCGGGTCGGGAGGCACAGATACGCAGTATTTT. It is translated as CASSSSGTSGSGGTDTQYF. The complete variable domain, with remaining parts taken from reference TRBV18 and TRBJ2-3, reads NAGVMQNPRHLVRRRGQEARLRCSPMKGHSHVYWYRQLPEEGLKFMVYLQKENIIDESGMPKERFSAEFPKEGPSILRIQQVVRGDSAAYFCASSSSGTSGSGGTDTQYFGPGTRLTVL.

V and J are TRBV27 and TRBJ2-1, with 9 bases aligning to TRBD1. After removal of 5 bases from V and 7 bases from J, the junction contained 18 bases not matched to a gene. Germline assignment: CDR1 MNHEY and CDR2 SMNVEV (reference sequence). The length of the CDR3 is 18 residues. The CDR3 coding sequence is TGTGCCAGCAGTGTTTCTGTCCGTGGGACAGGGTTGGGGAATGAGCAGTTCTTC. It yields the protein CASSVSVRGTGLGNEQFF.

The chain uses TRBV7-8 and TRBJ2-1; 8 bases are shared with TRBD1. Germline V gives CDR1 SGHVS, CDR2 FQNEAQ. The length of the CDR3 is 16 residues. V shed 5 bases and J 2 bases; nucleotides not matched to a gene: 8. CDR3 in DNA: TGTGCCAGCAGCCTAGGACAGGGACTCACCTACAATGAGCAGTTCTTC. Translated, it gives CASSLGQGLTYNEQFF.

This clone was counted between two and nine times. The chain is built from TRBV27 and TRBJ1-5, with 7 bases lining up with TRBD1. Losses at the gene ends were 9 bases for V and 2 bases for J; bases not matched to a gene: 7. This CDR3 spans 14 amino acids. CDR1 and CDR2 from the germline V gene are MNHEY and SMNVEV (reference sequence). The CDR3: CASKGGSGNQPQHF. Here the CDR3 DNA reads TGTGCCAGTAAAGGGGGCTCGGGCAATCAGCCCCAGCATTTT.

This chain links TRBV21-1 with TRBJ1-5. TRBV21-1 is annotated as a pseudogene. This CDR3 is 16 amino acids long. The CDR3: CASSKVGSGGNQPQHF. The CDR3 DNA sequence: TGTGCCAGCAGCAAAGTAGGTTCAGGAGGTAATCAGCCCCAGCATTTT.

The V and J genes are TRBV7-6 and TRBJ2-5; 9 nucleotides agree with TRBD1. Germline CDR1 SGHVS, CDR2 FNYEAQ. J gave up 4 bases and V 5 bases, and 11 bases lay outside the gene matches. This CDR3 has 16 amino acids. DNA for the CDR3: TGTGCCAGCAGCGCAACGGGACAGGGCCGAGGAGAGACCCAGTACTTC. Protein: CASSATGQGRGETQYF.

The chain couples TRBV19 to TRBJ2-1; 8 positions match TRBD2. Germline V gene sequence: CDR1 LNHDA, CDR2 SQIVND (reference sequence). Trimming at V came to 5 bases and at J to 0 bases, leaving 3 bases not matched to a gene. This CDR3 contains 15 residues. The CDR3 DNA follows: TGTGCCAGTAGTGGGGGGACTAGCTCCTACAATGAGCAGTTCTTC. It codes for CASSGGTSSYNEQFF.

This sequence joins TRBV7-8 and TRBJ1-6; 7 bases are a match to TRBD1. V shed 6 bases and J 8 bases; nucleotides not matched to a gene: 10. The CDR3 has 15 amino acids. Germline CDR1 and CDR2: SGHVS and FQNEAQ. The CDR3 coding sequence is TGTGCCAGCAGACTTACAGGGGCGTTTGATTCACCCCTCCACTTT. Protein: CASRLTGAFDSPLHF.

V and J are TRBV7-9 and TRBJ1-6, with a tentative D call TRBD1 (6 bases). V dropped 4 bases and J dropped 10 bases, with 8 bases sitting between them. Germline loops: CDR1 SEHNR, CDR2 FQNEAQ (reference sequence). This CDR3 is 12 amino acids long. The CDR3 region is CASSSGESPLHF. Written as DNA, the CDR3 is TGTGCCAGCAGCTCAGGGGAATCACCCCTCCACTTT.

V and J are TRBV3-1 (or the pseudogene TRBV3-2) and TRBJ1-1; D remains unclear. The CDR3 contains 14 residues. Looked up from germline, CDR1 is LGHDT and CDR2 is YNNKEL (reference sequence). V lost 1 base and J 4 bases, leaving 10 bases between the germline ends. This CDR3 is CASSQGHLGTEAFF. In DNA form, the CDR3 reads TGTGCCAGCAGCCAAGGACACCTGGGCACTGAAGCTTTCTTT.

The rearrangement joins TRBV15 to TRBJ1-5; TRBD1 aligns across 7 bases. Unmatched junction bases numbered 6, after V lost 4 bases and J lost 0 bases. Germline V gene data show CDR1 as LNHNV and CDR2 as YYDKDF (reference sequence). This CDR3 comprises 16 residues. CDR3 region: CATSMGQYISNQPQHF. The DNA of the CDR3 is TGTGCCACCAGCATGGGACAGTACATTAGCAATCAGCCCCAGCATTTT.

The chain is built from TRBV27 and TRBJ1-5; the match to TRBD1 covers 10 bases. The V and J ends lost 6 bases and 5 bases, in that order; junction bases with no gene match: 7. This CDR3 contains 15 residues. CDR1 and CDR2 from the germline V gene are MNHEY and SMNVEV (reference sequence). This CDR3 reads CASSRTGGVYQPQHF. The DNA of the CDR3 is TGTGCCAGCAGCCGGACAGGGGGAGTTTATCAGCCCCAGCATTTT.

Only a few counts were recorded for this clone. The genes are TRBV10-3 and TRBJ1-2, with TRBD1 identical over 9 bases. The ends lost 4 bases at V and 0 bases at J; junction bases unmatched: 6. The germline V gene encodes CDR1 ENHRY and CDR2 SYGVKD. The CDR3 contains 16 residues. The CDR3 sequence: CAISGTGALPNYGYTF. For the CDR3, the DNA is TGTGCCATCAGTGGGACAGGGGCACTACCTAACTATGGCTACACCTTC.

The chain combines TRBV7-9 with TRBJ1-4; D possibly corresponds to TRBD1 (5 bases). Germline V CDR1 and CDR2: SEHNR, FQNEAQ (reference sequence). CDR3 length: 16 amino acids. Trimming shortened V by 2 bases and J by 0 bases, and 10 bases separated the two germline ends. CDR3 region: CASSLLTGSTNEKLFF. CDR3 coding DNA: TGTGCCAGCAGCTTACTTACAGGCTCAACTAATGAAAAACTGTTTTTT. The full variable domain, in which reference TRBV7-9 and TRBJ1-4 provide the parts outside the CDR3, is DTGVSQNPRHKITKRGQNVTFRCDPISEHNRLYWYRQTLGQGPEFLTYFQNEAQLEKSRLLSDRFSAERPKGSFSTLEIQRTEQGDSAMYLCASSLLTGSTNEKLFFGSGTQLSVL.

A single count supports this clone. The chain has TRBV12-3 or TRBV12-4 and TRBJ2-7; D possibly corresponds to TRBD1 (8 bases). This CDR3 is built from 13 residues. The ends were cut back, 6 bases at V and 6 bases at J, with 15 bases in the middle. The CDR3 spells CASRLQGGSEQYF. CDR3 nucleotide sequence: TGTGCCAGCAGGCTACAGGGGGGGTCCGAGCAGTACTTC.